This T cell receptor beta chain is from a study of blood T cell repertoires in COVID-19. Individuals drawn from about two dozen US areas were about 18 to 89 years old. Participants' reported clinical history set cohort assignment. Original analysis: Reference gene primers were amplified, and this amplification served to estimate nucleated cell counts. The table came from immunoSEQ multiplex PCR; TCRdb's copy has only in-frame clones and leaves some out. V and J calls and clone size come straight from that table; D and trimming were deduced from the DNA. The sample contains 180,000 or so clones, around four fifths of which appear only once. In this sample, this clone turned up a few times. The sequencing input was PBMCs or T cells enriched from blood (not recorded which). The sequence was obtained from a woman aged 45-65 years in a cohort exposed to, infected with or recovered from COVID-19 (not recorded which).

The DNA for the CDR3 is TGTGCCAGCAGCTACAGGGCACTCACATATAATGAAAAACTGTTTTTT. The encoded protein is CASSYRALTYNEKLFF. This sequence joins TRBV7-2 and TRBJ1-4; maybe TRBD1 (6 bases). Germline V gene data show CDR1 as SGHTA and CDR2 as FQGNSA. The CDR3 sequence is 16 residues long. Trimming shortened V by 4 bases and J by 4 bases, and 16 bases separated the two germline ends.